Listed here are 32 T cell receptor beta chains from one sample, sequenced in a study of blood T cell repertoires in COVID-19. The assay was immunoSEQ multiplex PCR, and TCRdb's table has in-frame clones only and misses some. The sample shows about 120,000 clones, nearly 90% of them seen only once. The sample consisted of peripheral blood. These receptor sequences come from a woman aged 60 to 75 with COVID-19, enrolled during active disease.

V and J are TRBV19 and TRBJ1-3; TRBD1 aligns across 7 bases. With 3 bases clipped from V and 3 bases from J, the junction kept 5 bases outside the gene matches. CDR3 length equals 15 residues. The V gene's germline CDR1 is LNHDA and CDR2 SQIVND (reference sequence). The CDR3 DNA reads as TGTGCCAGTAGTATCGAGGGGACAGATGGAAACACCATATATTTT. It yields the protein CASSIEGTDGNTIYF.

The chain has TRBV19 and TRBJ2-7; TRBD1 agrees at 8 bases. The CDR3 sequence is 15 residues long. Germline CDR1 and CDR2: LNHDA and SQIVND (reference sequence). The ends lost 3 bases at V and 7 bases at J; junction bases unmatched: 11. DNA of the CDR3: TGTGCCAGTAGTATTCCGGGCAGGGGGCCAAGGGAGCAGTACTTC. Amino acids: CASSIPGRGPREQYF.

This clone was recorded a few times. This chain uses TRBV19 with TRBJ1-3; TRBD1 matches at 8 bases. Germline loops: CDR1 LNHDA, CDR2 SQIVND (reference sequence). J gave up 2 bases and V 3 bases, and 3 bases lay outside the gene matches. CDR3 length equals 15 residues. The CDR3 loop reads CASSMTGETGNTIYF. CDR3 bases: TGTGCCAGTAGTATGACAGGGGAGACTGGAAACACCATATATTTT. Using reference TRBV19 and TRBJ1-3 for the parts outside the CDR3, the full variable domain is DGGITQSPKYLFRKEGQNVTLSCEQNLNHDAMYWYRQDPGQGLRLIYYSQIVNDFQKGDIAEGYSVSREKKESFPLTVTSAQKNPTAFYLCASSMTGETGNTIYFGEGSWLTVV.

This rearrangement joins TRBV5-1 to TRBJ1-5; 8 nucleotides align to TRBD1. This CDR3 is built from 14 residues. Germline CDR1 is SGHRS and CDR2 is YFSETQ. After removal of 0 bases from V and 6 bases from J, the junction contained 2 bases not matched to a gene. The CDR3 sequence: CASSLAGGTQPQHF. CDR3 in DNA: TGCGCCAGCAGCTTGGCAGGGGGCACTCAGCCCCAGCATTTT.

V is TRBV21-1 and J is TRBJ2-1; the table's D gene call, TRBD2, was not cross checked with the DNA. TRBV21-1 is listed as a pseudogene. The CDR3 extends over 17 amino acids. The CDR3, as DNA: TGTGCCAGCAGCAGGAGAGATAGCGGGGGGGCGTTCAATGAGCAGTTCTTC. This translates into CASSRRDSGGAFNEQFF.

The J gene is TRBJ2-1, the V gene TRBV14, with a possible D match to TRBD2 (5 bases). CDR1 is SGHDN, CDR2 FVKESK, per germline. The germline V and J ends were trimmed by 1 base and 9 bases, with 10 bases remaining between them. The CDR3 is 13 residues long. The CDR3 reads CASSQVERSEQFF. The CDR3, as DNA: TGTGCCAGCAGCCAAGTAGAGCGGAGTGAGCAGTTCTTC.

This chain joins TRBV3-1 (or the pseudogene TRBV3-2) and TRBJ1-4; D unclear. CDR1 and CDR2 (germline): LGHDT, YNNKEL (reference sequence). This CDR3 contains 13 residues. With 3 bases removed from V and 8 bases from J, the gap between germline ends came to 10 bases. CDR3 protein: CASSQFPEEKLFF. CDR3 nucleotide sequence: TGTGCCAGCAGCCAGTTTCCGGAGGAAAAACTGTTTTTT.

This sequence joins TRBV4-2 and TRBJ1-1, with 9 bases that match TRBD1. CDR3 length equals 17 residues. Germline lookup yields CDR1 LGHNA and CDR2 YNFKEQ. V lost 0 bases, J lost 5 bases, and 10 bases stayed unmatched. This CDR3 reads CASSQDPVTGGVTEAFF. In DNA form, the CDR3 reads TGTGCCAGCAGCCAAGACCCCGTGACAGGGGGAGTAACTGAAGCTTTCTTT.

The chain recombines TRBV6-1 with TRBJ1-2, with D possibly TRBD1 on 5 matching bases. The CDR3 sequence is 14 residues long. Germline CDR1 is MNHNS and CDR2 is SASEGT. V dropped 2 bases and J dropped 4 bases, with 11 bases sitting between them. The chain's CDR3 is CASSEQGGPYGYTF. CDR3 nucleotides: TGTGCCAGCAGTGAACAGGGCGGACCCTATGGCTACACCTTC.

This clone was seen just once. CDR3 nucleotides: TGTGCCAGCAGTCTTGGGACAGGGGGCGGGGCAGATACGCAGTATTTT. Translated: CASSLGTGGGADTQYF. The chain carries TRBV5-4 and TRBJ2-3, with 12 bases that match TRBD1. V trimming: 5 bases; J trimming: 4 bases; junction bases outside the gene matches: 8. Germline V gene sequence: CDR1 SGHNT, CDR2 YYREEE (reference sequence). There are 16 residues in the CDR3.

The chain couples TRBV6-2 or TRBV6-3 to TRBJ1-1, with D maybe TRBD1 (5 bases). The CDR3 covers 13 residues. Germline V gene sequence: CDR1 MNHEY, CDR2 SVGEGT. V gave up 2 bases and J gave up 6 bases, with 10 bases separating them. As DNA, the CDR3 is TGTGCCAGCAGTTACGTCCGGGGGGCTGAAGCTTTCTTT. Residues: CASSYVRGAEAFF.

This clone has only a few counts. The rearrangement uses TRBV3-1 (or the pseudogene TRBV3-2) and TRBJ1-3; D is undetermined. The CDR3 loop spans 14 amino acids. CDR1 is LGHDT and CDR2 is YNNKEL in the germline V gene (reference sequence). V lost 1 base, J lost 0 bases, and 4 bases lay in between. CDR3 nucleotide sequence: TGTGCCAGCAGCCAAGTACTCTCTGGAAACACCATATATTTT. Residues: CASSQVLSGNTIYF.

The V and J genes are TRBV7-7 and TRBJ2-1; D remains ambiguous. The CDR3 is made up of 13 amino acids. Trimming shortened V by 1 base and J by 8 bases, and 9 bases separated the two germline ends. The germline V gene encodes CDR1 SSHAT and CDR2 FNYEAQ (reference sequence). The DNA for the CDR3 is TGTGCCAGCAGCTTAGGCAGGCTTGATGAGCAGTTCTTC. Protein: CASSLGRLDEQFF.

This sequence joins TRBV12-3 or TRBV12-4 and TRBJ1-5; 10 bases map to TRBD1. The length of the CDR3 is 13 residues. Trimming cost V 7 bases and J 11 bases; bases outside gene matches: 8. CDR3 in amino acids: CASIGQGGDAQHF. The CDR3 coding sequence is TGTGCCAGCATCGGACAGGGGGGTGATGCCCAGCATTTT.

This chain joins TRBV5-4 and TRBJ2-7; the match to TRBD1 covers 10 bases. Germline lookup yields CDR1 SGHNT and CDR2 YYREEE (reference sequence). The V segment lost 4 bases and the J segment 2 bases; nucleotides outside the gene matches: 6. CDR3 length: 15 residues. The CDR3 is CASSQTGGLTYEQYF. In DNA form, the CDR3 reads TGTGCCAGCAGCCAGACAGGGGGCTTGACCTACGAGCAGTACTTC.

There are a few counts of this clone. V is TRBV7-6 and J is TRBJ2-2; no clear D gene. This CDR3 contains 13 residues. In germline, CDR1 is SGHVS, CDR2 FNYEAQ. With 3 bases removed from V and 3 bases from J, the gap between germline ends came to 5 bases. The CDR3 spells CASSFQYTGELFF. In DNA, the CDR3 is TGTGCCAGCAGCTTTCAATACACCGGGGAGCTGTTTTTT. The full variable domain, in which reference TRBV7-6 and TRBJ2-2 provide the parts outside the CDR3, is GAGVSQSPRYKVTKRGQDVALRCDPISGHVSLYWYRQALGQGPEFLTYFNYEAQQDKSGLPNDRFSAERPEGSISTLTIQRTEQRDSAMYRCASSFQYTGELFFGEGSRLTVL.

In the case of this clone: Distinct nucleotide sequences in the sample also encode this CDR3. The chain carries TRBV6-5 and TRBJ1-1; no reliable D call. The ends were cut back, 0 bases at V and 5 bases at J, with 7 bases in the middle. The CDR3 is 13 amino acids. CDR1 and CDR2 from the germline V gene are MNHEY and SVGAGI. The CDR3 DNA reads as TGTGCCAGCAGTTACTCGGCCGATACTGAAGCTTTCTTT. Translating it yields CASSYSADTEAFF.

This clone showed up just once. This chain connects TRBV24-1 to TRBJ1-6, with a possible D match to TRBD1 (6 bases). CDR1 is KGHDR, CDR2 SFDVKD, per germline. There are 18 residues in the CDR3. Between the trimmed V and J ends, which lost 3 bases and 15 bases, there was a span of 29 bases. The CDR3 region is CATSDPPPGAGDGRRLHF. CDR3 DNA sequence: TGTGCCACCAGTGATCCTCCCCCGGGGGCGGGGGATGGACGGCGCCTCCACTTT.

This clone was counted a single time. The J gene is TRBJ1-1, the V gene TRBV6-6; D is possibly TRBD1 (6 bases). The CDR3 covers 14 residues. Germline V CDR1 and CDR2: MNHNY, SVGAGI (reference sequence). Trimming pared 7 bases from V and 1 base from J, leaving 13 bases between. CDR3 DNA: TGTGCCAGCACCCTGACAGGTTCGAACACTGAAGCTTTCTTT. Its translation: CASTLTGSNTEAFF.

The genes are TRBV4-2 and TRBJ1-5, with D tentatively TRBD1 (5 bases). CDR3 length: 14 residues. The germline V gene encodes CDR1 LGHNA and CDR2 YNFKEQ. Trimming took off 1 base at V and 4 bases at J, with 8 bases between the two ends. This CDR3 reads CASSQGAGNQPQHF. In nucleotides, the CDR3 is TGTGCCAGCAGCCAAGGGGCAGGGAATCAGCCCCAGCATTTT.

The chain employs TRBV30 and TRBJ2-2; tentatively, D is TRBD1 (5 bases). V lost 3 bases and J 5 bases, leaving 16 bases between the germline ends. The CDR3 is made up of 15 amino acids. Germline V gene data show CDR1 as GTSNPN and CDR2 as SVGIG (reference sequence). CDR3 sequence reads: CAWRQVGYGTGELFF. As DNA, the CDR3 is TGTGCCTGGAGACAGGTGGGGTATGGAACCGGGGAGCTGTTTTTT.

The V and J genes are TRBV19 and TRBJ2-1, with TRBD2 identical over 12 bases. V shed 6 bases and J 2 bases; nucleotides not matched to a gene: 2. This CDR3 region has 15 residues. Germline V gene data show CDR1 as LNHDA and CDR2 as SQIVND (reference sequence). The CDR3 here is CASRPSGGAYNEQFF. The CDR3 DNA follows: TGTGCCAGTAGGCCTAGCGGGGGGGCCTACAATGAGCAGTTCTTC. Based on the CDR3 plus reference TRBV19 and TRBJ2-1, the full variable domain is DGGITQSPKYLFRKEGQNVTLSCEQNLNHDAMYWYRQDPGQGLRLIYYSQIVNDFQKGDIAEGYSVSREKKESFPLTVTSAQKNPTAFYLCASRPSGGAYNEQFFGPGTRLTVL.

The rearrangement links TRBV7-3 to TRBJ1-1, with TRBD1 matching over 7 bases. V was pared by 4 bases and J by 3 bases, with 5 bases of the junction left unmatched. CDR1 is SGHTA, CDR2 FQGTGA, per germline. The CDR3 contains 14 residues. The CDR3 protein is CASSSTGADTEAFF. In DNA form, the CDR3 reads TGTGCCAGCAGCTCTACAGGGGCGGACACTGAAGCTTTCTTT.

The chain has TRBV19 and TRBJ2-2; weak D call: TRBD1 (6 bases). This CDR3 has 15 amino acids. Trimming removed 5 bases at V and 7 bases at J, with 17 bases between. The germline CDR1 and CDR2 sequences are LNHDA and SQIVND (reference sequence). This CDR3 reads CASSLAGEGSGELFF. The DNA of the CDR3 is TGTGCCAGTAGTTTGGCAGGGGAAGGAAGCGGGGAGCTGTTTTTT.

This sequence joins TRBV27 and TRBJ1-1; 7 nucleotides align to TRBD1. J lost 1 base, V lost 3 bases, and 5 bases had no gene match. Germline V CDR1 and CDR2: MNHEY, SMNVEV (reference sequence). This CDR3 spans 15 amino acids. The CDR3 spells CASSFPGTANTEAFF. In DNA form, the CDR3 reads TGTGCCAGCAGTTTCCCCGGGACAGCGAACACTGAAGCTTTCTTT.

The rearrangement links TRBV19 to TRBJ1-6; tentatively, D is TRBD1 (6 bases). CDR1 is LNHDA, CDR2 SQIVND, per germline (reference sequence). CDR3 length: 16 amino acids. Trimming took 3 bases from V and 5 from J, leaving 14 bases between them. This CDR3 reads CASSISNRAHNSPLHF. The CDR3 DNA follows: TGTGCCAGTAGTATCAGTAACAGGGCCCATAATTCACCCCTCCACTTT.

V is TRBV30 and J is TRBJ2-1, with 10 bases matching TRBD1. The CDR3 covers 14 residues. Germline V gene lookup returns CDR1 GTSNPN and CDR2 SVGIG (reference sequence). As DNA, the CDR3 is TGTGCTCATGACAGGGGGCTAACCTACAATGAGCAGTTCTTC. Encoded protein: CAHDRGLTYNEQFF.

The chain uses TRBV11-1 and TRBJ2-7; 7 nucleotides agree with TRBD1. The germline gives CDR1 SGHAT, CDR2 FQDESV (reference sequence). J lost 5 bases, V lost 5 bases, and 3 bases had no gene match. This CDR3 has 12 amino acids. The CDR3: CASSGDRDEQYF. Written as DNA, the CDR3 is TGTGCCAGCAGCGGCGACAGGGACGAGCAGTACTTC.

The rearrangement uses TRBV24-1 and TRBJ1-6, with TRBD1 identical over 10 bases. The CDR3 length is 20 residues. V lost 1 base, J lost 4 bases, and 12 bases stayed unmatched. The germline CDR1 and CDR2 sequences are KGHDR and SFDVKD. CDR3 sequence: CATSDLRRDRGPFYNSPLHF. CDR3 DNA sequence: TGTGCCACCAGTGATTTAAGACGGGACAGGGGCCCCTTTTATAATTCACCCCTCCACTTT.

The V gene is TRBV19, the J gene TRBJ2-2; 9 bases are shared with TRBD1. With V trimmed by 11 bases and J by 2 bases, 12 bases remained unmatched. The CDR3 runs to 16 residues. Germline CDR1 reads LNHDA; CDR2 reads SQIVND (reference sequence). The CDR3 reads CASNAGQGFNTGELFF. Here the CDR3 DNA reads TGTGCCTCCAACGCGGGACAGGGCTTCAACACCGGGGAGCTGTTTTTT.

The chain uses TRBV18 and TRBJ2-7, with D hard to call. Germline V gives CDR1 KGHSH, CDR2 LQKENI. Trimming took off 3 bases at V and 3 bases at J, with 21 bases between the two ends. The CDR3 covers 17 residues. The CDR3 protein is CASSPSHSSPLLYEQYF. The CDR3 DNA follows: TGTGCCAGCTCACCTTCACACAGTTCACCGTTACTCTACGAGCAGTACTTC.

This sequence joins TRBV27 and TRBJ1-4; weak D call: TRBD1 (6 bases). This CDR3 has 16 residues. Germline V gives CDR1 MNHEY, CDR2 SMNVEV (reference sequence). The V end lost 2 bases, the J end lost 7 bases, and 17 bases lay between the germline ends. In DNA form, the CDR3 reads TGTGCCAGCAGTTTAGGACACACCCCGACAGGTGAAAAACTGTTTTTT. It translates to CASSLGHTPTGEKLFF. Looking up the rest from reference TRBV27 and TRBJ1-4 gives the full variable domain: EAQVTQNPRYLITVTGKKLTVTCSQNMNHEYMSWYRQDPGLGLRQIYYSMNVEVTDKGDVPEGYKVSRKEKRNFPLILESPSPNQTSLYFCASSLGHTPTGEKLFFGSGTQLSVL.